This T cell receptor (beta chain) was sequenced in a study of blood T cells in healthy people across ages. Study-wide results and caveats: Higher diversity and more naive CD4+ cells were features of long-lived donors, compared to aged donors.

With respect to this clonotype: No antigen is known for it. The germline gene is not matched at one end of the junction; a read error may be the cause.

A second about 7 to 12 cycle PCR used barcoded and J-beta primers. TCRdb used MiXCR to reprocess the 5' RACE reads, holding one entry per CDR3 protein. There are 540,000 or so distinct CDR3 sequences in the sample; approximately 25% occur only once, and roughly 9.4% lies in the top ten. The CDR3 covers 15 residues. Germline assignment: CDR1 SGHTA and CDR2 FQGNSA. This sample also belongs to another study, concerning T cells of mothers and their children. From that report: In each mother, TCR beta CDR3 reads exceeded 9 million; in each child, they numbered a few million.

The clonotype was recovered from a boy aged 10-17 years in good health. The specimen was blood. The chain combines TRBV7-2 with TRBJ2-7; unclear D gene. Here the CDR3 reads CAGSLDLAYGYEQYF. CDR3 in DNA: TGTGCCGGCAGCTTAGATTTAGCATACGGATACGAGCAGTACTTC.